This T cell receptor beta chain is from a study of Graves' ophthalmopathy and Graves' hyperthyroidism. Germline CDR1 reads ENHRY; CDR2 reads SYGVKD. CDR3 length: 11 residues. Trimming stripped 4 bases from V and 1 base from J, with 1 base between. The table lists this clonotype with many counts. Antigen specificity is unknown. Patients in the hyperthyroidism group, adults aged 18 to 65, were newly diagnosed, under 2 months' duration. Clinical symptoms, serum thyroxine, TRAb, thyroid ultrasound and orbital computed tomography formed the basis of diagnosis. General study findings and limits: Sensitivity of about 91% and specificity of around 76% were achieved when a 13-signature model separated ophthalmopathy from stable hyperthyroidism. Detection in blood was also observed for most expanded thyroid clonotypes above 0.001 frequency.

Amplification from RNA transcripts yielded the TCR beta CDR3 regions. The authors performed first-round RT-PCR with HTBI primers and then a second-round multiplex PCR. TCRdb itself ran the multiplex PCR reads through MiXCR, one entry per CDR3 protein. The sample carries about 590,000 distinct CDR3 sequences, about 40% recorded once. Sequencing input: peripheral blood or thyroid tissue (not recorded which). The TCR sequence derives from an adult man with Graves' hyperthyroidism. V usage is TRBV10-3 and J usage is TRBJ2-5, with D unresolved. The CDR3, as DNA: TGTGCCATCAGTGGCCAAGAGACCCAGTACTTC. Translation gives CAISGQETQYF.